These 17 T cell receptor beta chains were all obtained from the same sample, sequenced in a study of control samples from healthy donors and cancer patients. The repertoire was sequenced with immunoSEQ multiplex PCR; TCRdb's copy has only in-frame clones and lacks some. The table lists fewer than 250,000 clones, with 2.2% in the top ten. The specimen was blood. These receptors all stem from a woman aged 25-40 years in good health.

V gene TRBV3-1 (or the pseudogene TRBV3-2) combines with J gene TRBJ2-7; D gene ambiguous. With 1 base removed from V and 2 bases from J, the gap between germline ends came to 9 bases. The germline gives CDR1 LGHDT, CDR2 YNNKEL (reference sequence). This CDR3 has 14 amino acids. The CDR3 is CASSQARVPYEQYF. DNA of the CDR3: TGTGCCAGCAGCCAAGCGCGAGTGCCCTACGAGCAGTACTTC.

The chain recombines TRBV2 with TRBJ2-1, with D uncertain. CDR3 length: 8 residues. The V end was cut by 11 bases, the J end by 14 bases, with 10 bases between. Germline V gene lookup returns CDR1 SNHLY and CDR2 FYNNEI. The CDR3: CAGNREFF. In nucleotides, the CDR3 is TGTGCCGGCAATCGGGAGTTCTTC.

The chain combines TRBV7-8 with TRBJ1-5, with a weak D call TRBD1 (6 bases). V lost 7 bases, J lost 11 bases, and 24 bases lay in between. CDR1 and CDR2 from the germline V gene are SGHVS and FQNEAQ. The CDR3 consists of 15 residues. CDR3 nucleotides: TGTGCCAGCACCCCAGGTGGGAGGAGGTCAGGGGCCCAGCATTTT. This sequence encodes CASTPGGRRSGAQHF.

The chain couples TRBV3-1 (or the pseudogene TRBV3-2) to TRBJ2-7; TRBD2 matches at 8 bases. The CDR3 extends over 16 amino acids. Losses at the gene ends were 0 bases for V and 3 bases for J; bases not matched to a gene: 7. Germline V lookup: CDR1 LGHDT, CDR2 YNNKEL (reference sequence). CDR3 loop: CASSQEQDGGVYEQYF. As DNA, the CDR3 is TGTGCCAGCAGCCAAGAGCAGGACGGGGGGGTCTACGAGCAGTACTTC.

The rearrangement links TRBV14 to TRBJ1-1, with unresolved D. This CDR3 is 13 amino acids long. Germline CDR1 is SGHDN and CDR2 is FVKESK. V gave up 1 base and J gave up 7 bases, with 10 bases separating them. CDR3 DNA: TGTGCCAGCAGCCAAGCATATGTCAGTGAAGCTTTCTTT. Translating it yields CASSQAYVSEAFF.

The V and J genes are TRBV7-9 and TRBJ1-2, with TRBD1 matching 7 bases. This CDR3 has 15 amino acids. V shed 5 bases, J shed 8 bases, and the junction held 14 bases outside the gene matches. CDR1 is SEHNR and CDR2 is FQNEAQ in the germline V gene (reference sequence). CDR3 DNA sequence: TGTGCCAGCAGCGCAACCGTAAAGGGGGCGGAAGGCTACACCTTC. Protein sequence: CASSATVKGAEGYTF.

The chain recombines TRBV3-1 (or the pseudogene TRBV3-2) with TRBJ2-3; possibly TRBD1 for D (5 bases). V was clipped by 2 bases and J by 5 bases, with 8 bases between them. The germline CDR1 and CDR2 sequences are LGHDT and YNNKEL (reference sequence). The CDR3 is made up of 13 amino acids. The CDR3 DNA follows: TGTGCCAGCAGCCAAATTAGGGGAGATACGCAGTATTTT. Its protein product is CASSQIRGDTQYF.

The chain links TRBV28 to TRBJ1-5, with D maybe TRBD1 (5 bases). This CDR3 region has 15 residues. Germline assignment: CDR1 MDHEN and CDR2 SYDVKM. The ends were cut back, 6 bases at V and 3 bases at J, with 15 bases in the middle. CDR3 DNA: TGTGCCAGCAGCTCGAGTCAGGGTTTCAATCAGCCCCAGCATTTT. Residues: CASSSSQGFNQPQHF. Full variable domain (rest looked up from reference TRBV28 and TRBJ1-5): DVKVTQSSRYLVKRTGEKVFLECVQDMDHENMFWYRQDPGLGLRLIYFSYDVKMKEKGDIPEGYSVSREKKERFSLILESASTNQTSMYLCASSSSQGFNQPQHFGDGTRLSIL.

V and J are TRBV6-4 and TRBJ2-3; 11 bases fit TRBD1. With 3 bases clipped from V and 4 bases from J, the junction kept 0 bases outside the gene matches. The CDR3 contains 14 residues. Germline CDR1 reads MRHNA; CDR2 reads SNTAGT. The CDR3 sequence is CASSEGQGADTQYF. CDR3 coding DNA: TGTGCCAGCAGTGAGGGACAGGGGGCAGATACGCAGTATTTT.

V is TRBV7-3 and J is TRBJ2-1; unclear D gene. The V and J ends lost 2 bases and 8 bases respectively, with 28 bases between them. Germline values: CDR1 SGHTA, CDR2 FQGTGA. The CDR3 sequence is 19 residues long. CDR3 sequence: CASSLDTRPYPERPYEQFF. The DNA of the CDR3 is TGTGCCAGCAGCTTAGATACCCGGCCTTATCCCGAACGGCCATATGAGCAGTTCTTC.

The gene calls are TRBV27 and TRBJ1-1, with a weak D call TRBD1 (6 bases). Trimming left V 4 bases short and J 2 bases short, with 20 bases between. Germline V gene data show CDR1 as MNHEY and CDR2 as SMNVEV (reference sequence). The CDR3 loop spans 17 amino acids. This CDR3 is CASSSVTYRAENTEAFF. DNA for the CDR3: TGTGCCAGCAGTTCAGTTACCTACAGGGCCGAAAACACTGAAGCTTTCTTT.

This chain links TRBV6-5 with TRBJ1-5; a possible D gene is TRBD1 (6 bases). CDR3 length equals 13 residues. Germline CDR1 MNHEY, CDR2 SVGAGI. V was clipped by 6 bases and J by 3 bases, with 9 bases between them. The DNA for the CDR3 is TGTGCCAGCAGGGACAGCCTCAATCAGCCCCAGCATTTT. It yields the protein CASRDSLNQPQHF.

The genes are TRBV5-1 and TRBJ2-7; TRBD1 might be the D (6 bases). V shed 1 base and J shed 7 bases, with 18 bases lying between them. The CDR3 totals 15 residues. Germline V lookup: CDR1 SGHRS, CDR2 YFSETQ. CDR3 sequence reads: CASSLRTALSEEQYF. The DNA of the CDR3 is TGCGCCAGCAGCTTGCGGACAGCCTTAAGTGAGGAGCAGTACTTC.

The chain couples TRBV7-9 to TRBJ1-5; D might be TRBD1 (6 bases). V lost 1 base and J lost 2, with 9 bases in between. The CDR3 loop spans 15 amino acids. The germline V gene encodes CDR1 SEHNR and CDR2 FQNEAQ (reference sequence). The CDR3 sequence is CASSLDRVGNQPQHF. In DNA form, the CDR3 reads TGTGCCAGCAGCTTAGACAGGGTTGGCAATCAGCCCCAGCATTTT.

This rearrangement joins TRBV24-1 to TRBJ2-1; 13 nucleotides match TRBD2. The CDR3 loop spans 16 amino acids. Unmatched junction bases numbered 11, after V lost 9 bases and J lost 7 bases. Germline V CDR1 and CDR2: KGHDR, SFDVKD. The CDR3 region is CATGLAGASSWNEQFF. The CDR3 bases are TGTGCCACCGGACTAGCGGGGGCCTCTTCTTGGAATGAGCAGTTCTTC.

This CDR3 reads CAISPSPVTYEQYF. In nucleotides, the CDR3 is TGTGCCATCAGCCCGTCTCCCGTTACCTACGAGCAGTACTTC. This chain uses TRBV10-3 with TRBJ2-7; D gene uncertain. Germline V lookup: CDR1 ENHRY, CDR2 SYGVKD. V lost 6 bases, J lost 2 bases, and 14 bases lay in between. CDR3 length: 14 amino acids.

V usage is TRBV6-5 and J usage is TRBJ1-5; 11 nucleotides align to TRBD1. Per germline, CDR1 MNHEY and CDR2 SVGAGI. J was trimmed by 5 bases and V by 6 bases; bases with no gene match: 6. This CDR3 is 15 amino acids long. CDR3 loop: CASSAGTGGYQPQHF. DNA for the CDR3: TGTGCCAGCAGCGCCGGGACAGGGGGTTATCAGCCCCAGCATTTT.